Following are 6 T cell receptor beta chains from one sample sequenced in a study of shared clonotypes between healthy human individuals. This table comes from immunoSEQ multiplex PCR, and its TCRdb copy is limited to in-frame clones, with some not included. The table has approximately 110,000 clones, 65% to 75% seen once. The material sequenced was memory CD8+ T cells sorted from blood. The subset here: CD45RO+ cells pooled with CCR7-negative TemRA cells. The receptors originated from a woman aged 25 to 39 in good health.

The V call is TRBV2, the J call TRBJ1-1, with D tentatively TRBD1 (6 bases). The CDR3 covers 14 residues. The V gene lost 4 bases and the J gene lost 9 bases, with 18 bases spanning the gap. The V gene's germline CDR1 is SNHLY and CDR2 FYNNEI. The CDR3 is CASSATRQVEKAFF. The DNA for the CDR3 is TGTGCCAGCAGTGCTACTAGACAGGTCGAAAAAGCTTTCTTT.

The rearrangement uses TRBV5-1 and TRBJ2-2, with TRBD2 matching over 8 bases. CDR1 and CDR2 from the germline V gene are SGHRS and YFSETQ. CDR3 length equals 16 residues. The J segment lost 5 bases and the V segment lost 2 bases, leaving 8 bases of the junction unmatched. CDR3 sequence: CASSFRGTRATGELFF. CDR3 nucleotide sequence: TGCGCCAGCAGCTTCCGGGGGACTAGAGCTACCGGGGAGCTGTTTTTT.

The rearrangement links TRBV10-3 to TRBJ1-1, with a possible D match to TRBD1 (6 bases). The V gene's germline CDR1 is ENHRY and CDR2 SYGVKD. This CDR3 comprises 13 residues. The ends were cut back, 6 bases at V and 1 base at J, with 9 bases in the middle. The DNA for the CDR3 is TGTGCCATCAGAGAACAGGGGAACACTGAAGCTTTCTTT. It codes for CAIREQGNTEAFF.

V usage is TRBV11-2 and J usage is TRBJ2-7, with D possibly matching TRBD2 (6 bases). Trimming took 8 bases from V and 2 from J, leaving 13 bases between them. The V gene's germline CDR1 is SGHAT and CDR2 FQNNGV. CDR3 size: 13 residues. The CDR3, as DNA: TGTGCCAGCCGGGGAGCTAGCGCCTACGAGCAGTACTTC. Its translation is CASRGASAYEQYF.

The V call is TRBV5-4, the J call TRBJ2-7, with TRBD2 identical over 9 bases. CDR3 length equals 15 residues. Germline V gene lookup returns CDR1 SGHNT and CDR2 YYREEE (reference sequence). V was clipped by 2 bases and J by 5 bases; unmatched bases: 8. CDR3: CASSFLRGGTHEQYF. DNA for the CDR3: TGTGCCAGCAGCTTTCTGCGGGGGGGGACCCACGAGCAGTACTTC.

The V gene is TRBV14, the J gene TRBJ2-1; TRBD2 agrees at 7 bases. The V gene's germline CDR1 is SGHDN and CDR2 FVKESK. CDR3 length equals 15 residues. J gave up 6 bases and V 6 bases, and 11 bases lay outside the gene matches. The CDR3 is CASSVLTGGLNEQFF. The CDR3 DNA reads TGTGCCAGCAGTGTGCTAACGGGAGGTCTCAATGAGCAGTTCTTC. The full variable domain, completed using reference TRBV14 and TRBJ2-1, is EAGVTQFPSHSVIEKGQTVTLRCDPISGHDNLYWYRRVMGKEIKFLLHFVKESKQDESGMPNNRFLAERTGGTYSTLKVQPAELEDSGVYFCASSVLTGGLNEQFFGPGTRLTVL.